The 15 T cell receptor beta chains below were found in one sample sequenced in a study of T cells in women clearing cervical HPV infection. Measured with immunoSEQ multiplex PCR; TCRdb has only the in-frame clones, and not every one. There are about 34,000 clones in the sample, with 1.4% held by the top ten. Material: blood buffy coat. All receptors derive from a woman aged 18 to 75 with a cervical HPV16 infection that either progressed to CIN3+ or cleared (not recorded which).

About this clone: The CDR3 extends 3 residues past the end of the read, so its final part is completed from the germline J gene. This sequence joins TRBV11-2 and TRBJ2-3; no clear D gene. Germline V gene data show CDR1 as SGHAT and CDR2 as FQNNGV. Trimming left V 5 bases short and J 6 bases short, with 15 bases between. The length of the CDR3 is 14 residues. The CDR3: CASSPVASPDTQYF. CDR3 DNA (partial): TGTGCCAGCAGCCCCGTAGCCAGCCCCGATACG.

Points on this clone: The DNA ends 3 residues before the CDR3 does, and the rest of the CDR3 is filled in from the germline J gene. The same CDR3 arises from other DNA sequences in this sample as well. The chain is built from TRBV18 and TRBJ1-2, with 8 positions matching TRBD1. Unmatched junction bases numbered 12, after V lost 3 bases and J lost 6 bases. CDR1 KGHSH and CDR2 LQKENI come from the germline V gene. The length of the CDR3 is 16 residues. The CDR3 here is CASSPQYADRDDGYTF. The part of the CDR3 DNA that was read is TGTGCCAGCTCACCCCAATATGCGGACAGGGATGATGGC.

Notes on this clone: The read ends 3 residues shy of where the CDR3 ends; the end is completed using the germline J gene. The rearrangement links TRBV20-1 to TRBJ2-1, with 9 bases fitting TRBD1. The CDR3 runs 14 residues. Germline trimming cut 8 bases from V and 6 bases from J; bases unmatched to any gene: 11. Germline CDR1 DFQATT, CDR2 SNEGSKA (reference sequence). The CDR3: CSRTGQGNSNEQFF. Partial CDR3 DNA: TGCAGTCGGACGGGACAGGGTAACTCCAATGAG.

Concerning this clone itself: The CDR3 extends 3 residues past the end of the read, so its final part is completed from the germline J gene. At the DNA level, this CDR3 is encoded by other sequences in the same sample as well. The V call is TRBV7-6, the J call TRBJ1-3; unclear D gene. Germline CDR1 is SGHVS and CDR2 is FNYEAQ. This CDR3 spans 16 amino acids. Trimming cost V 4 bases and J 3 bases, with 16 bases left between them. The sequenced part of the CDR3 DNA is TGTGCCAGCAGCTCTTCGTGGGCCTTACTTGGAAACACC. This encodes CASSSSWALLGNT. In full, the CDR3 is CASSSSWALLGNTIYF.

With regard to this clone: The CDR3 extends 3 residues past the end of the read, so its final part is completed from the germline J gene. The chain joins TRBV5-1 to TRBJ1-2; possibly TRBD1 for D (6 bases). V dropped 0 bases and J dropped 2 bases, with 11 bases sitting between them. This CDR3 region has 15 residues. Germline CDR1 and CDR2: SGHRS and YFSETQ. CDR3 protein: CASSLDGTRNYGYTF. CDR3 bases read: TGCGCCAGCAGCTTGGATGGGACAAGAAACTATGGC.

Concerning this clone itself: The read terminates 3 residues ahead of where the CDR3 ends, so the germline J gene completes it. The chain carries TRBV20-1 and TRBJ2-7; TRBD1 matches at 11 bases. Germline CDR1 DFQATT, CDR2 SNEGSKA (reference sequence). V lost 4 bases to trimming and J lost 2 bases; unmatched junction nucleotides: 4. This CDR3 region has 14 residues. The CDR3 region is CSATGTGGAYEQYF. CDR3 DNA, as far as it was read: TGCAGTGCTACAGGGACAGGGGGAGCCTACGAG.

Note on this clone: The read stops 3 residues short of the end of the CDR3; the missing end is completed from the germline J gene. The chain couples TRBV5-1 to TRBJ2-7; D may correspond to TRBD1 or TRBD2 (5 bases each). V lost 6 bases to trimming and J lost 6 bases, with 13 bases between them. The CDR3 has 12 amino acids. CDR1 SGHRS and CDR2 YFSETQ come from the germline V gene. The CDR3 sequence is CASMRGRGEQYF. The part of the CDR3 DNA that was read is TGCGCCAGCATGAGGGGCAGAGGCGAG. Drawing the rest from reference TRBV5-1 and TRBJ2-7, the complete variable domain is KAGVTQTPRYLIKTRGQQVTLSCSPISGHRSVSWYQQTPGQGLQFLFEYFSETQRNKGNFPGRFSGRQFSNSRSEMNVSTLELGDSALYLCASMRGRGEQYFGPGTRLTVT.

To note about this clone: Read data end 3 residues before the CDR3 end; the end is taken from the germline J gene. The V and J genes are TRBV6-1 and TRBJ2-1; 11 bases match TRBD2. From germline, CDR1 is MNHNS and CDR2 SASEGT. This CDR3 is built from 15 residues. With V trimmed by 3 bases and J by 3 bases, 1 base remained unmatched. CDR3 protein: CASSEGLAVYNEQFF. The part of the CDR3 DNA that was read is TGTGCCAGCAGTGAGGGACTAGCGGTCTACAATGAG.

CDR3 amino acids: CASSELPPTNTGELFF. The DNA read from the CDR3 is TGTGCCAGCAGTGAATTACCACCTACGAACACCGGGGAG. The gene calls are TRBV2 and TRBJ2-2; D is ambiguous. From the germline J gene comes the end of the CDR3, since the read stops 3 residues before it. The V gene's germline CDR1 is SNHLY and CDR2 FYNNEI. V lost 2 bases to trimming and J lost 0 bases, with 10 bases between them. CDR3 length: 16 amino acids.

Comment on this clone: The CDR3 goes on 3 residues after the read ends, and that part is filled in from the germline J gene. This sequence joins TRBV2 and TRBJ2-2; 9 positions agree with TRBD1. CDR3 length: 15 residues. CDR1 and CDR2 (germline): SNHLY, FYNNEI. The junction had 7 bases not matched to a gene; V was cut back by 6 bases and J by 5 bases. CDR3 bases read: TGTGCCAGCAGCCGGGACAGGGTTTTGACCGGGGAG. It encodes CASSRDRVLTGE. The full CDR3 is CASSRDRVLTGELFF.

On this clone: The read terminates 3 residues before the CDR3 end, so the remaining end is supplied by the germline J gene. The chain links TRBV2 to TRBJ1-5, with TRBD1 as a possible D gene (5 bases). The germline V gene has CDR1 SNHLY and CDR2 FYNNEI. The V end lost 4 bases, the J end lost 3 bases, and 10 bases lay between the germline ends. This CDR3 is 14 amino acids long. The CDR3 protein is CASSAGGHNQPQHF. CDR3 bases read: TGTGCCAGCAGTGCCGGGGGTCACAATCAGCCC.

Note on this clone: The CDR3 end lies 3 residues beyond the end of the read and is filled in from the germline J gene. The V gene is TRBV7-2, the J gene TRBJ1-2; possibly TRBD1 for D (5 bases). CDR1 is SGHTA, CDR2 FQGNSA, per germline. This CDR3 has 13 amino acids. The CDR3 DNA, read in part, is TGTGCCAGCAGCGTGGGCGGGACTGGGGGC. As protein: CASSVGGTGG. The full CDR3 protein reads CASSVGGTGGYTF. Based on the CDR3 plus reference TRBV7-2 and TRBJ1-2, the full variable domain is GAGVSQSPSNKVTEKGKDVELRCDPISGHTALYWYRQSLGQGLEFLIYFQGNSAPDKSGLPSDRFSAERTGGSVSTLTIQRTQQEDSAVYLCASSVGGTGGYTFGSGTRLTVV.

About this clone: Read data end 3 residues before the CDR3 end; the end is taken from the germline J gene. The gene calls are TRBV5-1 and TRBJ2-1; 7 positions agree with TRBD1. V was pared by 3 bases and J by 3 bases, with 6 bases of the junction left unmatched. The germline V gene encodes CDR1 SGHRS and CDR2 YFSETQ. The CDR3 is made up of 15 amino acids. CDR3 DNA, as far as it was read: TGCGCCAGCAGCTCGGGACAGACCTACTACAATGAG. Translation gives CASSSGQTYYNE. The whole CDR3 reads CASSSGQTYYNEQFF. Using reference TRBV5-1 and TRBJ2-1 for the parts outside the CDR3, the full variable domain is KAGVTQTPRYLIKTRGQQVTLSCSPISGHRSVSWYQQTPGQGLQFLFEYFSETQRNKGNFPGRFSGRQFSNSRSEMNVSTLELGDSALYLCASSSGQTYYNEQFFGPGTRLTVL.

Remarks on this clone: The DNA ends 3 residues before the CDR3 does, and the rest of the CDR3 is filled in from the germline J gene. The J gene is TRBJ2-2, the V gene TRBV10-3, with 8 bases lining up with TRBD2. There are 15 residues in the CDR3. Germline V gives CDR1 ENHRY, CDR2 SYGVKD. Trimming removed 4 bases from V and 5 bases from J; junction bases left unmatched: 6. The part of the CDR3 DNA that was read is TGTGCCATCAGTGTTTCGCGGGAGGCGACCGGGGAG. As protein: CAISVSREATGE. The CDR3 in its entirety is CAISVSREATGELFF.

CDR3: CASSSHRGNTIYF. The part of the CDR3 DNA that was read is TGTGCCAGCAGCTCTCATCGGGGAAACACC. This sequence joins TRBV11-2 and TRBJ1-3; D unresolved. The read ends 3 residues before the CDR3 terminus; that terminus is restored from the germline J gene. Germline loops: CDR1 SGHAT, CDR2 FQNNGV. V dropped 4 bases and J dropped 4 bases, with 8 bases sitting between them. The CDR3 extends over 13 amino acids.